A single sample gave rise to the 2 T cell receptor beta chains below, sequenced in a study of blood T cell repertoires in COVID-19. Produced via immunoSEQ multiplex PCR; TCRdb's table is partial and in-frame only. The table lists more than 250,000 clones, approximately 87% of them singletons. The sequenced sample was peripheral blood. These receptors all stem from a man in his sixties who had recovered from COVID-19.

This chain connects TRBV29-1 to TRBJ2-7; 8 nucleotides match TRBD1. The CDR3 covers 12 residues. V trimming: 6 bases; J trimming: 5 bases; junction bases outside the gene matches: 6. Germline CDR1 reads SQVTM; CDR2 reads ANQGSEA. The CDR3 bases are TGCAGCGTCGGACAGGGCGGGAACGAGCAGTACTTC. As protein: CSVGQGGNEQYF.

The chain has TRBV7-2 and TRBJ2-7, with D possibly TRBD2 on 5 matching bases. The germline CDR1 and CDR2 sequences are SGHTA and FQGNSA. The CDR3 runs 15 residues. V gave up 1 base and J gave up 0 bases, with 10 bases separating them. CDR3 sequence reads: CASSLDGVNSYEQYF. The CDR3, as DNA: TGTGCCAGCAGCTTAGACGGGGTTAACTCCTACGAGCAGTACTTC.